This T cell receptor beta chain was identified in a study of cytomegalovirus exposure and HLA in healthy donors. Study observations and caveats: Overall, around 160 TCR beta chains were annotated as cytomegalovirus-associated. In the roughly 120 validation repertoires, about 94% of cluster scores exceeded 0, per a later analysis. Reports credit the classifier with highly specific, highly sensitive diagnosis of cytomegalovirus status. The dataset shows that most TCR sequences were rare, while some public TCRs occurred in many donors.

CDR1 and CDR2 (germline): LGHNA, YSLEER. With 5 bases clipped from V and 2 bases from J, the junction kept 11 bases outside the gene matches. The CDR3 is made up of 18 amino acids. A remark on this clone: No antigen is known for it.

Assay: immunoSEQ multiplex PCR; the TCRdb copy retains only in-frame clones and omits some. The sample yields 100,000 to 150,000 clones, around nine tenths seen once. This sequence joins TRBV4-3 and TRBJ2-2; 10 nucleotides agree with TRBD1. The sequencing input was PBMCs. The receptor was isolated from a young woman in good health and CMV-seronegative. The CDR3 coding sequence is TGCGCCAGCAGCTGGACCCGGACAGGGGGAAGCAACACCGGGGAGCTGTTTTTT. It translates to CASSWTRTGGSNTGELFF.